The 21 T cell receptor beta chains presented below share a single source sample, sequenced in a study of T cells in Graves' hyperthyroidism and ophthalmopathy. TCR beta CDR3 regions were amplified from RNA transcripts. HTBI primers were employed in a first-round RT-PCR of the TCR CDR3. TCRdb analysed the multiplex PCR reads with MiXCR anew, one entry per CDR3 protein. The data show about 590,000 distinct CDR3 sequences, 11% to 15% seen once. Sequencing used blood. The source is a woman aged 18-30 years with Graves' ophthalmopathy.

At least ten counts were recorded for this clonotype. V and J are TRBV12-3 or TRBV12-4 and TRBJ1-5; TRBD1 might be the D (6 bases). Trimming shortened V by 6 bases and J by 6 bases, and 15 bases separated the two germline ends. The CDR3 has 14 amino acids. The CDR3, as DNA: TGTGCCAGCAGACAGGGTGAGGTAGGTCAGCCCCAGCATTTT. Amino acids: CASRQGEVGQPQHF.

This clonotype has a count of ten or more. The chain couples TRBV7-6 to TRBJ2-7, with TRBD2 matching 7 bases. Germline assignment: CDR1 SGHVS and CDR2 FNYEAQ. CDR3 length equals 18 residues. Trimming cost V 1 base and J 6 bases; bases outside gene matches: 18. The CDR3 reads CASSLENRLGGRSSEQYF. The CDR3 DNA is TGTGCCAGCAGCTTAGAAAACCGACTAGGCGGGAGATCAAGCGAGCAGTACTTC.

This clonotype was seen more than once but under ten times. This chain connects TRBV6-5 to TRBJ2-2; D perhaps matches TRBD1 (5 bases). V lost 2 bases to trimming and J lost 7 bases, with 11 bases between them. CDR1 MNHEY and CDR2 SVGAGI come from the germline V gene. CDR3 length: 14 residues. The CDR3 region is CASSYVTVNGELFF. CDR3 DNA sequence: TGTGCCAGCAGTTACGTGACAGTCAACGGGGAGCTGTTTTTT.

This clonotype has just a few counts. This chain links TRBV29-1 with TRBJ2-3; D is possibly TRBD2 (6 bases). This CDR3 region has 14 residues. Per the germline V gene, CDR1 is SQVTM and CDR2 is ANQGSEA. Between the trimmed V and J ends, which lost 7 bases and 8 bases, there was a span of 22 bases. The CDR3 nucleotides are TGCAGCGCTCGGGGAGGTGGCGGGCGAGTTACGCAGTATTTT. Residues: CSARGGGGRVTQYF.

This clonotype was recorded many times. The gene calls are TRBV5-1 and TRBJ2-7, with D hard to call. V shed 3 bases and J shed 0 bases, with 10 bases lying between them. This CDR3 has 14 amino acids. Germline CDR1 is SGHRS and CDR2 is YFSETQ. For the CDR3, the DNA is TGCGCCAGCAGCTCCCAGACATCCTCCTACGAGCAGTACTTC. It codes for CASSSQTSSYEQYF.

This clonotype was detected many times. The rearrangement links TRBV6-2 or TRBV6-3 to TRBJ2-7; the D gene is possibly TRBD2 (5 bases). CDR1 is MNHEY, CDR2 SVGEGT, per germline. The CDR3 spans 15 residues. The V and J ends lost 5 bases and 2 bases respectively, with 16 bases between them. Here the CDR3 DNA reads TGTGCCAGCAGTATCTATAGCGCCCTAACCTACGAGCAGTACTTC. This codes for CASSIYSALTYEQYF.

The chain carries TRBV11-2 and TRBJ2-7; 12 bases match TRBD2. The CDR3 loop spans 17 amino acids. CDR1 and CDR2 from the germline V gene are SGHAT and FQNNGV. The V gene end was trimmed by 1 base and the J gene end by 3 bases; junction bases not matched to a gene: 7. This chain's CDR3 is CASSLVVTSGGYYEQYF. Here the CDR3 DNA reads TGTGCCAGCAGCTTAGTGGTGACTAGCGGGGGTTACTACGAGCAGTACTTC.

This clonotype was detected many times. The chain carries TRBV7-2 and TRBJ2-1; TRBD2 matches at 7 bases. With 3 bases clipped from V and 3 bases from J, the junction kept 11 bases outside the gene matches. This CDR3 spans 17 amino acids. Germline V gives CDR1 SGHTA, CDR2 FQGNSA. The CDR3 DNA reads TGTGCCAGCAGCTTTATGGGGGGAGGGTTTCGCTACAATGAGCAGTTCTTC. Translation: CASSFMGGGFRYNEQFF.

In its sample, this clonotype was seen many times. The CDR3 DNA follows: TGTGCCAGCAGCCCGGCCGCTACGTACGAGCAGTACTTC. It specifies CASSPAATYEQYF. The chain uses TRBV3-1 and TRBJ2-7; D is unclear. The germline V gene encodes CDR1 LGHDT and CDR2 YNNKEL (reference sequence). The length of the CDR3 is 13 residues. Trimming pared 4 bases from V and 4 bases from J, leaving 11 bases between.

This clonotype was observed at least ten times. The chain is built from TRBV7-3 and TRBJ1-1; D is ambiguous. This CDR3 contains 14 residues. The germline CDR1 and CDR2 sequences are SGHTA and FQGTGA. The V and J ends lost 5 bases and 0 bases respectively, with 10 bases between them. This chain's CDR3 is CASSPSGLNTEAFF. DNA of the CDR3: TGTGCCAGCAGCCCTTCTGGTCTGAACACTGAAGCTTTCTTT.

The sample holds many counts of this clonotype. The gene calls are TRBV2 and TRBJ2-5; D perhaps matches TRBD1 (5 bases). The V gene's germline CDR1 is SNHLY and CDR2 FYNNEI. The CDR3 has 11 amino acids. Trimming shortened V by 8 bases and J by 3 bases, and 7 bases separated the two germline ends. The CDR3 protein is CASGREETQYF. CDR3 sequence (DNA): TGTGCCAGCGGCAGGGAAGAGACCCAGTACTTC.

In DNA, the CDR3 is TGTGCCAGTAGTATGGCCCGGAGGATTAATGAGCAGTTCTTC. It encodes CASSMARRINEQFF. This chain uses TRBV19 with TRBJ2-1; tentatively, D is TRBD2 (5 bases). V lost 3 bases and J lost 7, with 13 bases in between. Germline V gene sequence: CDR1 LNHDA, CDR2 SQIVND (reference sequence). This CDR3 has 14 amino acids.

This clonotype was recorded at least ten times. The chain employs TRBV28 and TRBJ1-1, with D possibly matching TRBD1 (5 bases). Germline V lookup: CDR1 MDHEN, CDR2 SYDVKM. This CDR3 is 13 amino acids long. V gave up 6 bases and J gave up 3 bases, with 11 bases separating them. Here the CDR3 reads CASRREGDTEAFF. For the CDR3, the DNA is TGTGCCAGCAGGAGGGAAGGGGACACTGAAGCTTTCTTT.

This clonotype came up a few times. This chain's CDR3 is CASSLEGILGDTIYF. For the CDR3, the DNA is TGTGCCAGCAGCTTAGAGGGAATCCTTGGTGACACCATATATTTT. This chain joins TRBV7-8 and TRBJ1-3, with D hard to call. Germline V CDR1 and CDR2: SGHVS, FQNEAQ. The CDR3 covers 15 residues. V dropped 1 base and J dropped 8 bases, with 15 bases sitting between them.

This clonotype was seen repeatedly, ten times or more. The chain joins TRBV11-2 to TRBJ2-7, with 10 positions matching TRBD2. CDR3 size: 16 residues. Germline CDR1 and CDR2: SGHAT and FQNNGV. V dropped 5 bases and J dropped 4; count of bases not matched to a gene: 11. CDR3 sequence reads: CASSVTLAGARYEQYF. The CDR3, as DNA: TGTGCCAGCAGCGTCACTCTAGCGGGAGCTCGATACGAGCAGTACTTC. The full variable domain, its missing parts supplied by reference TRBV11-2 and TRBJ2-7, is EAGVAQSPRYKIIEKRQSVAFWCNPISGHATLYWYQQILGQGPKLLIQFQNNGVVDDSQLPKDRFSAERLKGVDSTLKIQPAKLEDSAVYLCASSVTLAGARYEQYFGPGTRLTVT.

This clonotype was detected many times. The rearrangement joins TRBV20-1 to TRBJ1-5, with D maybe TRBD1 (6 bases). Trimming pared 6 bases from V and 7 bases from J, leaving 16 bases between. The CDR3 totals 13 residues. CDR1 and CDR2 from the germline V gene are DFQATT and SNEGSKA (reference sequence). CDR3 sequence: CSATPGHWQPQHF. CDR3 nucleotides: TGCAGTGCGACACCGGGACACTGGCAGCCCCAGCATTTT.

In this sample, this clonotype turned up many times. The chain recombines TRBV6-2 or TRBV6-3 with TRBJ2-7; 11 bases line up with TRBD1. The germline gives CDR1 MNHEY, CDR2 SVGEGT. This CDR3 comprises 14 residues. J gave up 5 bases and V 5 bases, and 5 bases lay outside the gene matches. The CDR3, as DNA: TGTGCCAGCAGTGAGGACAGGGGGCAAGACGAGCAGTACTTC. It translates to CASSEDRGQDEQYF.

This clonotype was seen only a few times. This chain uses TRBV7-8 with TRBJ1-2; 10 nucleotides agree with TRBD1. Germline CDR1 and CDR2: SGHVS and FQNEAQ. The V segment lost 2 bases and the J segment 3 bases; nucleotides outside the gene matches: 9. The CDR3 is 17 amino acids. Here the CDR3 DNA reads TGTGCCAGCAGCTTACGACCGGGACAGGGGCATGACTATGGCTACACCTTC. Protein product: CASSLRPGQGHDYGYTF.

The chain joins TRBV2 to TRBJ1-1, with D perhaps matching TRBD1 (6 bases). The CDR3 length is 14 residues. Germline lookup yields CDR1 SNHLY and CDR2 FYNNEI. V was cut by 3 bases and J by 6 bases, with 14 bases left in between. The CDR3: CASSDPGGSSEAFF. Here the CDR3 DNA reads TGTGCCAGCAGTGATCCGGGGGGCAGCTCTGAAGCTTTCTTT.

This clonotype was picked up a small number of times. V and J are TRBV24-1 and TRBJ1-5; D remains unclear. CDR1 KGHDR and CDR2 SFDVKD come from the germline V gene. This CDR3 spans 13 amino acids. Trimming stripped 5 bases from V and 0 bases from J, with 4 bases between. DNA for the CDR3: TGTGCCACCAGTGTCGGTAGCAATCAGCCCCAGCATTTT. This codes for CATSVGSNQPQHF.

This clonotype was detected ten times or more. CDR3 sequence (DNA): TGCAGTGTAAGCGGGAGTCCCTCCGAGCAGTACTTC. As protein: CSVSGSPSEQYF. V usage is TRBV20-1 and J usage is TRBJ2-7, with 8 bases aligning to TRBD2. V shed 7 bases, J shed 6 bases, and the junction held 8 bases outside the gene matches. The CDR3 contains 12 residues. From germline, CDR1 is DFQATT and CDR2 SNEGSKA (reference sequence).